Included here is one TCR beta chain sequence, with context. Its matching antigen is unknown. The data belong to a study of cytomegalovirus exposure and HLA in healthy donors. General study points: It was confirmed in vitro that three of the CMV-associated chains were specific for CMV antigens.

The CDR3 covers 18 residues. Germline loops: CDR1 SGHRS, CDR2 YFSETQ. V was pared by 0 bases and J by 0 bases, with 12 bases of the junction left unmatched. Researchers ran the PCR with 60 Vbeta and 13 Jbeta primers. The data were produced by immunoSEQ multiplex PCR, yet TCRdb's version contains in-frame clones alone and is incomplete. This sample has about 170,000 clones; 60% to 80% occur once, and the top ten carry about 3.4%. This clonotype was sampled from a female donor in good health and CMV-seronegative. The V gene is TRBV5-1, the J gene TRBJ2-7, with 7 bases fitting TRBD1. Material for sequencing was PBMCs. CDR3 nucleotides: TGCGCCAGCAGCTTGGGGCCCACAGGGGCCTTTAGCTCCTACGAGCAGTACTTC. It translates to CASSLGPTGAFSSYEQYF.